The clone carrying this T cell receptor (beta chain) came up once. The data are from a study of blood T cell repertoires in COVID-19. Study-wide context: The United States, Italy and Spain supplied acute and convalescent COVID-19 samples. PBMCs, B-cell-depleted T cells, or T cells were the source of the cDNA or gDNA that made up the material.

Original processing methods: Scientists estimated how many nucleated cells there were by amplifying reference gene primers. Data came from immunoSEQ multiplex PCR; TCRdb stores just in-frame clones and leaves some out. That table supplies the V and J calls and clone size; D and trimming were determined from the DNA. Altogether around 55,000 clones are present, approximately 80% being singletons, with the ten largest covering over 5.5%. J gave up 8 bases and V 5 bases, and 13 bases lay outside the gene matches. From germline, CDR1 is MGHRA and CDR2 YSYEKL. The CDR3 covers 16 residues. The chain recombines TRBV4-1 with TRBJ1-2, with 11 bases lining up with TRBD1. Sequencing was carried out using peripheral blood. The origin of this receptor is a human donor in a cohort sampled during active or convalescent COVID-19. The CDR3 nucleotides are TGCGCCAGCAGCACTACAAACGGACAGGGGGCGATAGGCTACACCTTC. It is translated as CASSTTNGQGAIGYTF.